The next 16 T cell receptor beta chains were all read from a single sample in a study of CXCR3-negative and CXCR3-positive naive CD8 T cells (dated by TCRdb to between 2018 and 2020). What the work shows at the level of the full study, not this receptor alone: TRB CDR3s from CXCR3-positive naive cells showed higher hydrophobicity (lower Kidera factor 4), lower energy, and higher strength and volume indices than CXCR3-negative naive cells.

The sample was run on a NextSeq 550. The Human TCR Profiling Kit (MiLaboratory) was used to prepare UMI-labeled 5' RACE TRB cDNA libraries. TCRdb reprocessed the reads and lists each CDR3 protein sequence as a single entry, with no DNA. The sample table on file contains 150,000 to 180,000 distinct CDR3 sequences. Around 0.5% of the sample is taken by the ten largest. These receptors lack a known antigen. The sequenced material came from naive CXCR3+ CD8+ T cells from blood. Read against the paper, the sample's cell subset or site label means: CD45RO-CCR7+CD27+CD95- naive CD8+ T cells expressing CXCR3 (TNR3+). The receptor set was obtained from a human donor in good health. Some clones in this sample may be carry-over from other donors' samples.

The CDR3 reads CASSPVQGGVNEQFF. V and J are TRBV4-1 and TRBJ2-1; the TRBD1 assignment by TCRdb is unverifiable without DNA. CDR3 size: 15 residues. Germline-derived CDR1 and CDR2 are MGHRA and YSYEKL.

This chain links TRBV7-6 with TRBJ2-1; TCRdb proposes TRBD2, but this gene call is untestable without DNA. CDR1 SGHVS and CDR2 FNYEAQ come from the germline V gene. This CDR3 comprises 20 residues. The CDR3 reads CASSLAPGLAGGPGFAEQFF.

The chain links TRBV7-2 to TRBJ1-4; the TCRdb call, TRBD1, lacks DNA for checking. CDR1 SGHTA and CDR2 FQGNSA come from the germline V gene. The CDR3 runs 14 residues. CDR3 region: CASSQTGVGEKLFF.

The rearrangement joins TRBV15 to TRBJ2-1; absent DNA, TCRdb's TRBD1 call cannot be checked. The CDR3 loop spans 15 amino acids. CDR1 is LNHNV, CDR2 YYDKDF, per germline (reference sequence). This chain's CDR3 is CATSRDLGVSNEQFF.

This chain links TRBV9 with TRBJ2-3; the TCRdb D gene call, TRBD2, has no DNA to confirm it. The CDR3 covers 15 residues. CDR1 and CDR2 from the germline V gene are SGDLS and YYNGEE. CDR3 protein: CASSDGRTGTDTQYF.

The chain carries TRBV7-6 and TRBJ1-1. This CDR3 comprises 17 residues. CDR1 is SGHVS and CDR2 is FNYEAQ in the germline V gene. The CDR3 reads CASSLAPAGSVNTEAFF.

The chain has TRBV2 and TRBJ2-1; TCRdb returns TRBD1, unconfirmable since there is no DNA. The CDR3 extends over 16 amino acids. Germline values: CDR1 SNHLY, CDR2 FYNNEI. This CDR3 is CASRHTGTIVDNEQFF.

This chain connects TRBV12-3 or TRBV12-4 to TRBJ1-5; checking the TCRdb D call of TRBD1 is not possible without DNA. CDR3 length: 21 amino acids. CDR3 loop: CASSLVSHRTGQGPPNQPQHF.

J is TRBJ1-1 and V is TRBV7-3. CDR1 and CDR2 from the germline V gene are SGHTA and FQGTGA. The CDR3 is 14 residues long. The CDR3 sequence is CASSLVGPSTEAFF.

The chain links TRBV6-4 to TRBJ2-1; TCRdb selects TRBD2, and the lack of DNA leaves this call unchecked. This CDR3 is 15 amino acids long. Looked up from germline, CDR1 is MRHNA and CDR2 is SNTAGT. This CDR3 is CASSALSGGGNEQFF.

The rearrangement uses TRBV28 and TRBJ2-7; TCRdb outputs TRBD1, but without DNA this stays unchecked. In germline, CDR1 is MDHEN, CDR2 SYDVKM. The CDR3 runs to 16 residues. CDR3: CASSSLREFSSYEQYF. Full variable domain (missing parts from reference TRBV28 and TRBJ2-7): DVKVTQSSRYLVKRTGEKVFLECVQDMDHENMFWYRQDPGLGLRLIYFSYDVKMKEKGDIPEGYSVSREKKERFSLILESASTNQTSMYLCASSSLREFSSYEQYFGPGTRLTVT.

This rearrangement joins TRBV29-1 to TRBJ2-3; TCRdb reports TRBD2, a call that lacks DNA to check it against. CDR3 length: 16 amino acids. Per germline, CDR1 SQVTM and CDR2 ANQGSEA. The CDR3 here is CSVEDGTSLYTDTQYF.

J is TRBJ1-2 and V is TRBV4-3; no DNA is available, so the TRBD1 call from TCRdb remains unchecked. Germline V lookup: CDR1 LGHNA, CDR2 YSLEER. The CDR3 is 15 residues long. The CDR3 sequence: CASSQETGVGYGYTF.

The genes are TRBV7-2 and TRBJ2-5; TCRdb's D call, TRBD1, is unchecked because there is no DNA. Germline V gene sequence: CDR1 SGHTA, CDR2 FQGNSA. The CDR3 loop spans 16 amino acids. Here the CDR3 reads CASSFYRVGSQETQYF.

The V call is TRBV11-2, the J call TRBJ2-3; checking the TCRdb D call of TRBD2 is not possible without DNA. The CDR3 loop spans 18 amino acids. The V gene's germline CDR1 is SGHAT and CDR2 FQNNGV. This CDR3 is CASSLPSPSGGGIDTQYF.

This CDR3 is CASSLGASSGGEFF. The chain joins TRBV7-9 to TRBJ2-1; TCRdb selects TRBD2, and the lack of DNA leaves this call unchecked. Germline lookup yields CDR1 SEHNR and CDR2 FQNEAQ (reference sequence). CDR3 length equals 14 residues.